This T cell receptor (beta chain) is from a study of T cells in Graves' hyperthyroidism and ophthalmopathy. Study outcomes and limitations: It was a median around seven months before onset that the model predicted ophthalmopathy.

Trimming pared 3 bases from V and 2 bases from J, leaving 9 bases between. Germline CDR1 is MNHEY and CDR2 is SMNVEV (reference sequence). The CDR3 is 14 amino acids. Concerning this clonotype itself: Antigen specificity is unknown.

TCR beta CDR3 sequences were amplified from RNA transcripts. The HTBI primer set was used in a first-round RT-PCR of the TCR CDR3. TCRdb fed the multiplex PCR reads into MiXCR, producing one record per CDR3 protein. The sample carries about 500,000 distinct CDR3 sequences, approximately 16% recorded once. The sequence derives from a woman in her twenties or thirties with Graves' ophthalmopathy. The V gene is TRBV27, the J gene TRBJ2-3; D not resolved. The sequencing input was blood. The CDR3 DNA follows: TGTGCCAGCAGTTTTCTAGGGAACACAGATACGCAGTATTTT. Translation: CASSFLGNTDTQYF.